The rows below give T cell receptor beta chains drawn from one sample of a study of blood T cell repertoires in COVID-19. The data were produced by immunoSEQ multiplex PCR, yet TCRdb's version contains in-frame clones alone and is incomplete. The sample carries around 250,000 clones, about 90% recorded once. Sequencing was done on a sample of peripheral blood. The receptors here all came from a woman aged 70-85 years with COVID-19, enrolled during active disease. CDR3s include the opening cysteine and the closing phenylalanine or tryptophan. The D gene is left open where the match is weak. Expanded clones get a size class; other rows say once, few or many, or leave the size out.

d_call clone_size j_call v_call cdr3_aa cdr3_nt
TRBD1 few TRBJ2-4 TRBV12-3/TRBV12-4 CASKQGADIQYF TGTGCCAGCAAACAGGGGGCGGACATTCAGTACTTC
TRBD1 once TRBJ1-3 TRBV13 CASSLGQGDREYTIYF TGTGCCAGCAGCTTAGGGCAAGGGGACAGGGAATACACCATATATTTT
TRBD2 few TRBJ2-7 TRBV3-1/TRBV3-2 CASSQDLAEGYEQYF TGTGCCAGCAGCCAAGACCTAGCGGAGGGGTACGAGCAGTACTTC
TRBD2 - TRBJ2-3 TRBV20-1 CSASGLIAGEYTDTQYF TGCAGTGCTAGTGGGTTAATAGCGGGCGAATACACAGATACGCAGTATTTT
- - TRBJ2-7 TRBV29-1 CSATGTYEQYF TGCAGCGCCACCGGGACCTACGAGCAGTACTTC
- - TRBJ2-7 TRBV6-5 CASSQKLTGRKQYF TGTGCCAGCAGCCAGAAACTGACAGGGAGGAAGCAGTACTTC
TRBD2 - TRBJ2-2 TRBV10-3 CAISDRLAGNTGELFF TGTGCCATCAGTGACCGGTTAGCGGGGAACACCGGGGAGCTGTTTTTT
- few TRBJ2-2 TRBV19 CASSIGWQNTGELFF TGTGCCAGTAGTATAGGATGGCAGAACACCGGGGAGCTGTTTTTT
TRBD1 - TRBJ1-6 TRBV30 CAWGDREESPLHF TGTGCCTGGGGGGACAGGGAAGAGTCACCCCTCCACTTT
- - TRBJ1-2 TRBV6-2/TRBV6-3 CASSPSGRTNYGYTF TGTGCCAGCAGTCCCTCGGGGAGAACTAACTATGGCTACACCTTC
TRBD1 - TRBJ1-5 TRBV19 CASSTRDREDQPQHF TGTGCCAGTAGTACCAGGGACAGGGAGGATCAGCCCCAGCATTTT
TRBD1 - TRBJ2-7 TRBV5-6 CASSPRTGAYEQYF TGTGCCAGCAGTCCTAGGACAGGGGCCTACGAGCAGTACTTC
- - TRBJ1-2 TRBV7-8 CASSLGRANYGYTF TGTGCCAGCAGCTTAGGCAGGGCGAACTATGGCTACACCTTC
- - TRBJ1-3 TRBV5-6 CASSLEGWAPTLGNTIYF TGTGCCAGCAGCTTGGAAGGTTGGGCTCCAACTCTCGGAAACACCATATATTTT
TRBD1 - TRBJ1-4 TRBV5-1 CASSPVPGQGLGEKLFF TGCGCCAGCAGCCCAGTCCCGGGACAGGGATTAGGTGAAAAACTGTTTTTT
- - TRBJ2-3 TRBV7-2 CASSPRSGSTDTQYF TGTGCCAGCAGCCCCCGTTCGGGAAGCACAGATACGCAGTATTTT
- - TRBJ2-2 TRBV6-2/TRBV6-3 CASSPVRGYTGELFF TGTGCCAGCAGTCCGGTCCGTGGTTACACCGGGGAGCTGTTTTTT
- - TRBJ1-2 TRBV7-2 CASSRTGGQANYGYTF TGTGCCAGCAGCCGCACGGGGGGACAAGCTAACTATGGCTACACCTTC
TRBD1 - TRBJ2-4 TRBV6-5 CASRDRQGDIQYF TGTGCCAGCAGAGATCGACAGGGGGACATTCAGTACTTC
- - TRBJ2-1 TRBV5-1 CASSPNSGNNEQFF TGCGCCAGCAGCCCTAACAGCGGAAACAATGAGCAGTTCTTC
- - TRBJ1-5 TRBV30 CAWSGLASNQPQHF TGTGCCTGGTCCGGGCTAGCAAGCAATCAGCCCCAGCATTTT
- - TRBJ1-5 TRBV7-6 CASSMTGSQPQHF TGTGCCAGCAGCATGACAGGTTCTCAGCCCCAGCATTTT
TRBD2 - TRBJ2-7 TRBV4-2 CASSQSRSGTSGSRRYEQYF TGTGCCAGCAGCCAATCCCGGTCCGGGACTAGCGGGAGTCGGCGCTACGAGCAGTACTTC
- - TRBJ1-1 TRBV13 CASSPRWTEAFF TGTGCCAGCAGTCCGAGATGGACTGAAGCTTTCTTT
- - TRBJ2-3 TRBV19 CASSRSEGATDTQYF TGTGCCAGTAGTCGCTCGGAGGGGGCAACAGATACGCAGTATTTT
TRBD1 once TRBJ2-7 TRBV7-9 CASSANTGALEQYF TGTGCCAGCAGCGCCAATACAGGGGCCCTCGAGCAGTACTTC
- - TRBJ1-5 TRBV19 CASSIDLWAGIGNQPQHF TGTGCCAGTAGTATAGATCTATGGGCAGGGATTGGCAATCAGCCCCAGCATTTT